This paragraph reports one T cell receptor (beta chain). The antigen is not known. PCR amplification relied on 60 Vbeta primers (plus 13 Jbeta primers). The repertoire was sequenced with immunoSEQ multiplex PCR; TCRdb's copy has only in-frame clones and lacks some. The sample carries under 150,000 clones, roughly three quarters recorded once. The data stem from a study of cytomegalovirus exposure and HLA in healthy donors. Findings of the study overall: Many donors carried some public TCRs, although rarity characterized most TCR sequences. It was only CMV serostatus that was available as immune exposure information. A later analysis, which compared TCR beta chains of equal frequency, found the HLA-associated ones more clonally expanded. In vitro, a few CMV-associated chains proved specific for CMV antigens.

From germline, CDR1 is LGHNA and CDR2 YNFKEQ. V dropped 0 bases and J dropped 1 base, with 7 bases sitting between them. This CDR3 region has 14 residues. The TCR originated in a woman in her 40s in good health and CMV-seronegative. Sequenced input: PBMCs. V gene TRBV4-2 combines with J gene TRBJ2-7; the D is unclear. This CDR3 reads CASSQEERSYEQYF. In DNA, the CDR3 is TGTGCCAGCAGCCAAGAAGAGAGGTCCTACGAGCAGTACTTC.